The 19 T cell receptor beta chains below were found in one sample sequenced in a study of CD8 T cells in ankylosing spondylitis. TCRdb redid the calling of the 5' RACE reads with MiXCR, one entry per CDR3 protein. The data show some 180,000 distinct CDR3 sequences, around a sixth seen once. Sequencing was carried out using blood, either unsorted or a sorted T cell fraction (not recorded which). The source of these receptors is a male donor between 5 and 35 years old with ankylosing spondylitis or in good health (not recorded which).

This clonotype occurred many times. The rearrangement links TRBV7-9 to TRBJ2-3, with 8 bases that match TRBD2. Germline V gene lookup returns CDR1 SEHNR and CDR2 FQNEAQ (reference sequence). This CDR3 has 16 amino acids. J was trimmed by 2 bases and V by 5 bases; bases with no gene match: 9. The CDR3 DNA reads TGTGCCAGCAGCGCCCGGGAGGGATTTACCACAGATACGCAGTATTTT. Its translation: CASSAREGFTTDTQYF. Full variable domain (outside the CDR3, taken from reference TRBV7-9 and TRBJ2-3): DTGVSQNPRHKITKRGQNVTFRCDPISEHNRLYWYRQTLGQGPEFLTYFQNEAQLEKSRLLSDRFSAERPKGSFSTLEIQRTEQGDSAMYLCASSAREGFTTDTQYFGPGTRLTVL.

This clonotype was recorded at least ten times. The rearrangement uses TRBV2 and TRBJ2-1, with a weak D call TRBD1 (5 bases). V gave up 1 base and J gave up 5 bases, with 9 bases separating them. Germline loops: CDR1 SNHLY, CDR2 FYNNEI. CDR3 length: 14 amino acids. CDR3 loop: CASSEGRANNEQFF. The CDR3 nucleotides are TGTGCCAGCAGTGAAGGCAGGGCCAACAATGAGCAGTTCTTC.

The table lists this clonotype with many counts. The gene calls are TRBV6-6 and TRBJ1-1, with TRBD1 as a possible D gene (5 bases). Trimming left V 10 bases short and J 3 bases short, with 21 bases between. Germline V gene sequence: CDR1 MNHNY, CDR2 SVGAGI (reference sequence). CDR3 length: 15 residues. In DNA, the CDR3 is TGTGCCACTACTCCCCCCGGGACGGGCGACACTGAAGCTTTCTTT. It is translated as CATTPPGTGDTEAFF.

This clonotype was recorded many times. This chain connects TRBV24-1 to TRBJ2-5, with D unclear. This CDR3 contains 14 residues. Germline assignment: CDR1 KGHDR and CDR2 SFDVKD. V was clipped by 1 base and J by 4 bases, with 9 bases between them. CDR3 sequence reads: CATSDLKFGETQYF. In nucleotides, the CDR3 is TGTGCCACCAGTGATTTAAAGTTCGGAGAGACCCAGTACTTC.

Only a few counts were recorded for this clonotype. This sequence joins TRBV30 and TRBJ2-1, with a possible D match to TRBD1 (5 bases). The CDR3 covers 15 residues. CDR1 and CDR2 from the germline V gene are GTSNPN and SVGIG (reference sequence). V shed 3 bases and J shed 0 bases, with 12 bases lying between them. CDR3 residues: CAWSSTGSSYNEQFF. DNA of the CDR3: TGTGCCTGGAGCAGTACAGGTAGCTCCTACAATGAGCAGTTCTTC.

The table lists this clonotype with many counts. The rearrangement uses TRBV7-2 and TRBJ2-1, with TRBD2 matching over 8 bases. CDR3 length: 15 residues. V shed 2 bases, J shed 13 bases, and the junction held 13 bases outside the gene matches. Germline-derived CDR1 and CDR2 are SGHTA and FQGNSA. This chain's CDR3 is CASSLQKTGTRYQFF. The CDR3 nucleotides are TGTGCCAGCAGCTTACAGAAGACCGGGACTAGATACCAGTTCTTC.

The table lists this clonotype with many counts. The J gene is TRBJ2-7, the V gene TRBV10-3; D is unresolved. There are 15 residues in the CDR3. The germline gives CDR1 ENHRY, CDR2 SYGVKD. V lost 3 bases and J 1 base, leaving 13 bases between the germline ends. The CDR3 protein is CAISEGGLSSYEQYV. Here the CDR3 DNA reads TGTGCCATCAGTGAAGGCGGATTAAGTTCCTACGAGCAGTACGTC.

Ten or more counts support this clonotype. Here the CDR3 DNA reads TGTGCCACCAGTCTGATGCCGGGACAGGGGTCGGATACGCAGTATTTT. Translating gives CATSLMPGQGSDTQYF. The gene calls are TRBV24-1 and TRBJ2-3, with 10 positions matching TRBD1. CDR3 length: 16 residues. Unmatched junction bases numbered 11, after V lost 6 bases and J lost 6 bases. Germline V gives CDR1 KGHDR, CDR2 SFDVKD.

This clonotype was seen at least ten times. V is TRBV5-1 and J is TRBJ1-1, with D unresolved. Per germline, CDR1 SGHRS and CDR2 YFSETQ. CDR3 length equals 12 residues. The germline V and J ends were trimmed by 0 bases and 8 bases, with 8 bases remaining between them. In nucleotides, the CDR3 is TGCGCCAGCAGCTTGGAGTGGAGCGAAGCTTTCTTT. This gives the protein CASSLEWSEAFF.

The CDR3 is CASSLVYWNLANTGELFF. Written as DNA, the CDR3 is TGTGCCAGCAGCTTAGTCTACTGGAATCTCGCGAACACCGGGGAGCTGTTTTTT. The gene calls are TRBV11-3 and TRBJ2-2, with no clear D. Trimming left V 1 base short and J 0 bases short, with 15 bases between. CDR3 length: 18 residues. Germline CDR1 SGHNT, CDR2 YENEEA.

This clonotype has ten or more counts. The V and J genes are TRBV30 and TRBJ1-2; D is uncertain. The ends were cut back, 8 bases at V and 8 bases at J, with 12 bases in the middle. CDR3 length: 10 residues. Looked up from germline, CDR1 is GTSNPN and CDR2 is SVGIG (reference sequence). CDR3 sequence reads: CAQRKGGYTF. In DNA form, the CDR3 reads TGTGCCCAGAGGAAAGGCGGCTACACCTTC.

In nucleotides, the CDR3 is TGTGCCAGCAGTTCCGTGACCGGGGAGCTGTTTTTT. This translates into CASSSVTGELFF. This chain uses TRBV12-3 or TRBV12-4 with TRBJ2-2; D call uncertain. CDR3 length: 12 residues. Trimming removed 4 bases from V and 5 bases from J, with 5 bases in between.

This clonotype was observed many times. This rearrangement joins TRBV29-1 to TRBJ2-7; the D gene could be TRBD1 or TRBD2 (5 bases each). The CDR3 has 12 residues. CDR1 SQVTM and CDR2 ANQGSEA come from the germline V gene. V was cut by 6 bases and J by 1 base, with 10 bases left in between. The CDR3 bases are TGCAGCGTGGGACGGGATTCCTACGAGCAGTACTTC. Translation: CSVGRDSYEQYF.

This clonotype was recorded at least ten times. The V and J genes are TRBV29-1 and TRBJ1-1, with D possibly being TRBD1 (5 bases). The CDR3 loop spans 14 amino acids. V gave up 7 bases and J gave up 1 base, with 16 bases separating them. CDR1 SQVTM and CDR2 ANQGSEA come from the germline V gene. CDR3 sequence (DNA): TGCAGCGCCAAAAGGACAATCGAGAACACTGAAGCTTTCTTT. This gives the protein CSAKRTIENTEAFF.

Many counts were recorded for this clonotype. The chain has TRBV3-1 and TRBJ2-2; 8 bases align to TRBD2. CDR1 and CDR2 (germline): LGHDT, YNNKEL (reference sequence). Unmatched junction bases numbered 6, after V lost 4 bases and J lost 5 bases. CDR3 length: 15 residues. The CDR3 here is CASSPSGGGTGELFF. Written as DNA, the CDR3 is TGTGCCAGCAGCCCCAGCGGGGGCGGGACCGGGGAGCTGTTTTTT.

Ten or more counts support this clonotype. The chain has TRBV2 and TRBJ2-3; the D call may be TRBD1 or TRBD2 (5 bases each). V was pared by 10 bases and J by 1 base, with 15 bases between. The CDR3 length is 14 residues. CDR1 is SNHLY, CDR2 FYNNEI, per germline. The DNA of the CDR3 is TGTGCCACCAAACGGGACCCCGGCACAGATACGCAGTATTTT. This codes for CATKRDPGTDTQYF.

This clonotype came up once. The CDR3 protein is CASSESSHRSGEQYF. The DNA of the CDR3 is TGTGCCAGCAGTGAGTCGTCCCACCGGTCTGGCGAGCAGTACTTC. The chain recombines TRBV25-1 with TRBJ2-7; D is uncertain. V lost 3 bases and J 6 bases, leaving 18 bases between the germline ends. Germline V CDR1 and CDR2: MGHDK, SYGVNS. This CDR3 contains 15 residues.

This clonotype showed up many times. J is TRBJ2-1 and V is TRBV5-1; 9 bases match TRBD1. Per the germline V gene, CDR1 is SGHRS and CDR2 is YFSETQ. The CDR3 is 15 amino acids. V was clipped by 3 bases and J by 6 bases; unmatched bases: 7. The CDR3 sequence: CASSYGTGFLNEQFF. The CDR3 nucleotides are TGCGCCAGCAGCTATGGGACAGGGTTTCTCAATGAGCAGTTCTTC.

This clonotype has a count of ten or more. The V and J genes are TRBV5-1 and TRBJ2-1, with TRBD2 identical over 11 bases. Germline V gene data show CDR1 as SGHRS and CDR2 as YFSETQ. The J segment lost 2 bases and the V segment lost 4 bases, leaving 2 bases of the junction unmatched. There are 15 residues in the CDR3. The CDR3 nucleotides are TGCGCCAGCAGCCAGGGACTAGCGGCCTACAATGAGCAGTTCTTC. The encoded protein is CASSQGLAAYNEQFF.